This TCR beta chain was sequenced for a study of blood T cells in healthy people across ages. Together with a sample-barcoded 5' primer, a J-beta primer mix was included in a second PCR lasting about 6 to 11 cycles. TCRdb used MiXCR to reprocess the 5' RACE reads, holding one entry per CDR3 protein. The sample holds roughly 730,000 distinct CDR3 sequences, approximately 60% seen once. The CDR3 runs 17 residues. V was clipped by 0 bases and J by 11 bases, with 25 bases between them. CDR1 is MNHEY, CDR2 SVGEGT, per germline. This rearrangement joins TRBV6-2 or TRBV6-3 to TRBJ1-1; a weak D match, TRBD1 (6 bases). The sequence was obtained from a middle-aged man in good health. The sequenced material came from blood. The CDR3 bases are TGTGCCAGCAGTTACTCGATCGGAAGGACAGCCGAGTTTGAGGCTTTCTTT. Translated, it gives CASSYSIGRTAEFEAFF.